The clone carrying this T cell receptor beta chain was picked up one time. What it recognizes is unknown. The study ran its PCR with 60 Vbeta and 13 Jbeta primers. The table came from immunoSEQ multiplex PCR; TCRdb's copy has only in-frame clones and leaves some out. The sample lists around 150,000 clones; about 74% were seen once. This specimen comes from a study of cytomegalovirus exposure and HLA in healthy donors. Overall study results and limits: Presence/absence comparisons presumed near-even sequencing depth among donors.

Sequencing was performed on PBMCs. The sequence was collected from a man between 25 and 39 years old in good health and CMV-seronegative.

CDR3 bases: TGTGCCAGCAGTGAAGGGAGGGGGACAGGGGGCGGTCACTATGGCTACACCTTC. Residues: CASSEGRGTGGGHYGYTF. The chain combines TRBV2 with TRBJ1-2, with 12 bases matching TRBD1. The CDR3 consists of 18 residues. CDR1 is SNHLY, CDR2 FYNNEI, per germline. J gave up 3 bases and V 1 base, and 9 bases lay outside the gene matches.